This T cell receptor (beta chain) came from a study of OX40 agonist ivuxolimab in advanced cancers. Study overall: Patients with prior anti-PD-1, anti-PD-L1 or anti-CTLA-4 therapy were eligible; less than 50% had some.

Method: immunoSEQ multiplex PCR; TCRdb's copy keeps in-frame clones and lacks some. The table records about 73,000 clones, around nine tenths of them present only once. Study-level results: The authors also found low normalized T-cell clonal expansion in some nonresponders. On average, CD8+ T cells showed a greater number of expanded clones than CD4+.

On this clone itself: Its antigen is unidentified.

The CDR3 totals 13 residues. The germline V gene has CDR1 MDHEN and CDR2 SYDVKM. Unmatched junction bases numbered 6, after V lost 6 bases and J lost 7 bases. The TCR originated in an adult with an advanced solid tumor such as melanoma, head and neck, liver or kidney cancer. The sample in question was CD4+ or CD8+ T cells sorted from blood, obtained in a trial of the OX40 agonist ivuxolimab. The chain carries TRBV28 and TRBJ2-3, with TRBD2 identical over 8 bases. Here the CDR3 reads CASRREGTNTQYF. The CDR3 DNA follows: TGTGCCAGCAGACGGGAGGGAACTAATACGCAGTATTTT.